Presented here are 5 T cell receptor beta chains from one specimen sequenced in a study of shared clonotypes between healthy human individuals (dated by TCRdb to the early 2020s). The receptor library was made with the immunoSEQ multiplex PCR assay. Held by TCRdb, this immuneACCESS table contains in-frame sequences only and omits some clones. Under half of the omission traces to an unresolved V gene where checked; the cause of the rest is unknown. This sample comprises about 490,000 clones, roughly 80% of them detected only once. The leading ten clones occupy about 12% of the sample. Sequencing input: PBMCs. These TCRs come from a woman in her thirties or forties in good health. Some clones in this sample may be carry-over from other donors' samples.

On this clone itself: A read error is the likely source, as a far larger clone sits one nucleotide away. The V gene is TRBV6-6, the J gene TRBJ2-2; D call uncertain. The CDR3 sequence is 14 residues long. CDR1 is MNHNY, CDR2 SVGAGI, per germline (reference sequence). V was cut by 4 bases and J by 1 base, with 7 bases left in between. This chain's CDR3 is CASSLTRNTGELFF. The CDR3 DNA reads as TGTGCCAGCAGTTTAACCAGGAACACCGGGGAGCTGTTTTTT.

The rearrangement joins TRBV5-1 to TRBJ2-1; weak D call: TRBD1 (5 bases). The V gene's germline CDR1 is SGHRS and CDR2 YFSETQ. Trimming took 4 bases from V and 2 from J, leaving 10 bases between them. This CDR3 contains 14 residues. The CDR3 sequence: CASSLTVTYNEQFF. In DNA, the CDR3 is TGCGCCAGCAGCCTGACAGTTACCTACAATGAGCAGTTCTTC.

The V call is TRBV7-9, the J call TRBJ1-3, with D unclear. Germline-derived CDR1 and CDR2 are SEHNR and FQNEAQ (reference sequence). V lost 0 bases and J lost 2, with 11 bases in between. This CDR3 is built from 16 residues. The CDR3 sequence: CASSLAAGDTGNTIYF. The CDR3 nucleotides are TGTGCCAGCAGCTTAGCGGCAGGAGACACTGGAAACACCATATATTTT.

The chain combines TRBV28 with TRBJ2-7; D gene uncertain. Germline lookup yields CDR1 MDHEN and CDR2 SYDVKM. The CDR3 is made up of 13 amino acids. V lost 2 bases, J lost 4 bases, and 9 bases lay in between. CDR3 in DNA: TGTGCCAGCAGTTTAAATCGGAAGTACGAGCAGTACTTC. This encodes CASSLNRKYEQYF.

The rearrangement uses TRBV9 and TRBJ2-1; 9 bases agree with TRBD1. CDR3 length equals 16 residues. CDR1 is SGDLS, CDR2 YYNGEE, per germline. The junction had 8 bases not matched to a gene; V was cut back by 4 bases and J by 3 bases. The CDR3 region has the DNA TGTGCCAGCAGCCCCTCGGGACAGGGAGGCTACAATGAGCAGTTCTTC. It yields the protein CASSPSGQGGYNEQFF.